The 28 T cell receptor beta chains given below trace back to one sample, sequenced in a study of long-term antiretroviral therapy in people with HIV. Sequencing used immunoSEQ v3.0 at survey level. Sequenced by immunoSEQ multiplex PCR; TCRdb stores in-frame clones only, minus some. The repertoire includes around 20,000 clones, approximately 84% of them detected once, and roughly 8.6% sits in the top ten. This specimen was unsorted PBMCs, taken 0.9 years after starting antiretroviral therapy. The receptors originated from a man between 18 and 35 years old with HIV.

The gene calls are TRBV4-1 and TRBJ1-4; a weak D match, TRBD1 (5 bases). The CDR3 contains 14 residues. Looked up from germline, CDR1 is MGHRA and CDR2 is YSYEKL. Deletions cut 4 bases from V and 6 bases from J, with 12 bases between. CDR3 residues: CASSPGGGDEKLFF. The CDR3 region has the DNA TGCGCCAGCAGCCCGGGAGGAGGGGATGAAAAACTGTTTTTT.

The V gene is TRBV27, the J gene TRBJ2-1; D is unclear. Per the germline V gene, CDR1 is MNHEY and CDR2 is SMNVEV (reference sequence). The V and J ends lost 3 bases and 9 bases respectively, with 9 bases between them. There are 12 residues in the CDR3. Here the CDR3 DNA reads TGTGCCAGCAGTTTGGGCAGTTCTGAGCAGTTCTTC. Its protein product is CASSLGSSEQFF.

The rearrangement joins TRBV6-5 to TRBJ1-2, with D hard to call. Germline-derived CDR1 and CDR2 are MNHEY and SVGAGI. CDR3 length: 13 residues. Trimming removed 8 bases at V and 4 bases at J, with 14 bases between. The DNA of the CDR3 is TGTGCCAGCTCCGTGAGTAGGATCTATGGCTACACCTTC. This encodes CASSVSRIYGYTF.

The chain recombines TRBV6-6 with TRBJ1-5, with a tentative D call TRBD1 (5 bases). The length of the CDR3 is 16 residues. Germline values: CDR1 MNHNY, CDR2 SVGAGI (reference sequence). V lost 6 bases and J 3 bases, leaving 18 bases between the germline ends. The DNA of the CDR3 is TGTGCCAGCAGCCTCCCGACAGCTTCTCTCAATCAGCCCCAGCATTTT. This codes for CASSLPTASLNQPQHF.

As DNA, the CDR3 is TGTGCCAGCAGCTTCGCAGCGAGTGGTACGCAGTATTTT. Translation gives CASSFAASGTQYF. V is TRBV7-3 and J is TRBJ2-3, with D hard to call. Trimming pared 3 bases from V and 8 bases from J, leaving 12 bases between. The CDR3 is 13 amino acids. The germline V gene has CDR1 SGHTA and CDR2 FQGTGA. Full variable domain (remainder filled in from reference TRBV7-3 and TRBJ2-3): GAGVSQTPSNKVTEKGKYVELRCDPISGHTALYWYRQSLGQGPEFLIYFQGTGAADDSGLPNDRFFAVRPEGSVSTLKIQRTERGDSAVYLCASSFAASGTQYFGPGTRLTVL.

This chain links TRBV6-5 with TRBJ1-1; 7 nucleotides agree with TRBD1. V gave up 8 bases and J gave up 8 bases; unmatched junction bases: 11. The CDR3 sequence is 13 residues long. From germline, CDR1 is MNHEY and CDR2 SVGAGI. The CDR3 here is CASSDRPSEEAFF. The CDR3 DNA reads TGTGCCAGCTCGGACAGGCCGTCGGAAGAAGCTTTCTTT.

V and J are TRBV6-5 and TRBJ1-6; 10 bases are a match to TRBD1. CDR1 is MNHEY, CDR2 SVGAGI, per germline. The CDR3 is 14 amino acids. V shed 6 bases, J shed 13 bases, and the junction held 9 bases outside the gene matches. This chain's CDR3 is CASRPRQGASPLHF. The DNA of the CDR3 is TGTGCCAGCAGACCCCGACAGGGGGCATCGCCCCTCCACTTT.

The chain employs TRBV6-5 and TRBJ2-5; no reliable D call. This CDR3 contains 14 residues. Germline CDR1 MNHEY, CDR2 SVGAGI. V dropped 6 bases and J dropped 2 bases, with 13 bases sitting between them. The CDR3 loop reads CASSALIQQETQYF. CDR3 DNA: TGTGCCAGCAGCGCCCTAATACAACAAGAGACCCAGTACTTC.

The chain recombines TRBV5-1 with TRBJ2-1, with a weak D call TRBD2 (6 bases). Germline V gene sequence: CDR1 SGHRS, CDR2 YFSETQ. The CDR3 extends over 15 amino acids. V was pared by 0 bases and J by 4 bases, with 11 bases between. CDR3 region: CASSLGRGVYNEQFF. The CDR3 coding sequence is TGCGCCAGCAGCTTGGGGAGGGGAGTTTACAATGAGCAGTTCTTC.

The J gene is TRBJ2-4, the V gene TRBV6-5; 7 positions agree with TRBD1. CDR1 and CDR2 from the germline V gene are MNHEY and SVGAGI. V was pared by 8 bases and J by 7 bases, with 8 bases of the junction left unmatched. CDR3 size: 13 residues. Here the CDR3 reads CASGQGDLNIQYF. The CDR3 region has the DNA TGTGCCAGCGGGCAGGGGGATTTGAACATTCAGTACTTC.

This chain uses TRBV6-1 with TRBJ1-5, with 8 bases aligning to TRBD1. Germline CDR1 MNHNS, CDR2 SASEGT. This CDR3 has 12 residues. Trimming cost V 6 bases and J 14 bases; bases outside gene matches: 9. CDR3 residues: CASRAGGGAEHF. In DNA form, the CDR3 reads TGTGCCAGCAGAGCAGGGGGCGGGGCGGAGCATTTT.

This clone was seen a single time. The rearrangement uses TRBV10-2 and TRBJ2-2; TRBD2 aligns across 7 bases. Germline V CDR1 and CDR2: WSHSY, SAAADI. V trimming: 4 bases; J trimming: 3 bases; junction bases outside the gene matches: 2. The CDR3 runs 14 residues. The CDR3 region is CASSGLAYTGELFF. The CDR3 region has the DNA TGCGCCAGCAGTGGACTAGCCTACACCGGGGAGCTGTTTTTT.

V is TRBV6-6 and J is TRBJ1-3, with D unresolved. CDR3 size: 14 residues. Trimming removed 0 bases from V and 0 bases from J, with 3 bases in between. Per the germline V gene, CDR1 is MNHNY and CDR2 is SVGAGI (reference sequence). This CDR3 is CASSYSISGNTIYF. In DNA, the CDR3 is TGTGCCAGCAGTTACTCTATCTCTGGAAACACCATATATTTT.

This chain connects TRBV11-2 to TRBJ1-1; 8 nucleotides match TRBD1. V was pared by 5 bases and J by 7 bases, with 3 bases of the junction left unmatched. This CDR3 is 12 amino acids long. The V gene's germline CDR1 is SGHAT and CDR2 FQNNGV. The CDR3 sequence is CASSPGQVEAFF. In DNA, the CDR3 is TGTGCCAGCAGCCCGGGACAGGTTGAAGCTTTCTTT.

The chain has TRBV5-6 and TRBJ1-2, with a weak D call TRBD1 (6 bases). Germline V gives CDR1 SGHDT, CDR2 YYEEEE. The CDR3 runs 14 residues. V shed 0 bases and J shed 4 bases, with 10 bases lying between them. The CDR3 is CASSLVGGAYGYTF. The CDR3 nucleotides read TGTGCCAGCAGCTTGGTAGGGGGTGCCTATGGCTACACCTTC.

The CDR3 loop is CAINHRGPEAFF. CDR3 bases: TGTGCCATTAACCACAGGGGGCCTGAAGCTTTCTTT. The J gene is TRBJ1-1, the V gene TRBV28; 9 bases agree with TRBD1. Germline lookup yields CDR1 MDHEN and CDR2 SYDVKM. The CDR3 totals 12 residues. Trimming at V came to 10 bases and at J to 6 bases, leaving 6 bases not matched to a gene.

J is TRBJ2-3 and V is TRBV7-2; D gene uncertain. CDR3 length: 12 residues. Germline-derived CDR1 and CDR2 are SGHTA and FQGNSA. Trimming pared 5 bases from V and 2 bases from J, leaving 5 bases between. CDR3 bases: TGTGCCAGCAGCACCTACACAGATACGCAGTATTTT. It is translated as CASSTYTDTQYF. Full variable domain (outside the CDR3, taken from reference TRBV7-2 and TRBJ2-3): GAGVSQSPSNKVTEKGKDVELRCDPISGHTALYWYRQSLGQGLEFLIYFQGNSAPDKSGLPSDRFSAERTGGSVSTLTIQRTQQEDSAVYLCASSTYTDTQYFGPGTRLTVL.

The chain joins TRBV10-2 to TRBJ1-5; D not resolved. V was trimmed by 3 bases and J by 2 bases, leaving 11 bases between them. This CDR3 is built from 15 residues. The V gene's germline CDR1 is WSHSY and CDR2 SAAADI. For the CDR3, the DNA is TGCGCCAGCAGTGATCCCGCTAATGGCAATCAGCCCCAGCATTTT. Its protein product is CASSDPANGNQPQHF.

The chain joins TRBV19 to TRBJ1-3; D is undetermined. The ends were cut back, 1 base at V and 0 bases at J, with 10 bases in the middle. The CDR3 totals 16 residues. Germline values: CDR1 LNHDA, CDR2 SQIVND (reference sequence). The CDR3 region is CASSIVGRSSGNTIYF. In nucleotides, the CDR3 is TGTGCCAGTAGTATAGTTGGTCGGAGCTCTGGAAACACCATATATTTT. The entire variable domain, with the rest obtained from reference TRBV19 and TRBJ1-3, is as follows: DGGITQSPKYLFRKEGQNVTLSCEQNLNHDAMYWYRQDPGQGLRLIYYSQIVNDFQKGDIAEGYSVSREKKESFPLTVTSAQKNPTAFYLCASSIVGRSSGNTIYFGEGSWLTVV.

The V gene is TRBV2, the J gene TRBJ2-2; D gene ambiguous. CDR1 and CDR2 from the germline V gene are SNHLY and FYNNEI. This CDR3 region has 13 residues. V lost 4 bases, J lost 3 bases, and 6 bases lay in between. CDR3 region: CASSGSYTGELFF. Here the CDR3 DNA reads TGTGCCAGCAGTGGCTCTTACACCGGGGAGCTGTTTTTT.

This clone is medium-sized within its sample. J is TRBJ2-2 and V is TRBV19; D is possibly TRBD2 (7 bases). V was pared by 7 bases and J by 2 bases, with 17 bases between. CDR1 LNHDA and CDR2 SQIVND come from the germline V gene (reference sequence). The CDR3 consists of 16 residues. Here the CDR3 reads CASTTGPGGNTGELFF. CDR3 sequence (DNA): TGTGCCAGTACTACTGGGCCGGGGGGCAACACCGGGGAGCTGTTTTTT.

This rearrangement joins TRBV6-1 to TRBJ2-7; D unresolved. This CDR3 comprises 13 residues. Germline CDR1 and CDR2: MNHNS and SASEGT. For the CDR3, the DNA is TGTGCCAGCAGCGAAGGACGTTTCTACGAGCAGTACGTC. It translates to CASSEGRFYEQYV.

The chain combines TRBV6-5 with TRBJ2-1; perhaps TRBD1 as D (6 bases). Trimming took 2 bases from V and 5 from J, leaving 16 bases between them. CDR1 is MNHEY, CDR2 SVGAGI, per germline. There are 16 residues in the CDR3. Here the CDR3 reads CASSYATGTLDNEQFF. In nucleotides, the CDR3 is TGTGCCAGCAGTTACGCAACCGGGACATTGGACAATGAGCAGTTCTTC.

The chain recombines TRBV11-2 with TRBJ2-7; 7 nucleotides line up with TRBD1. The CDR3 has 15 amino acids. Germline CDR1 SGHAT, CDR2 FQNNGV. The V segment lost 3 bases and the J segment 0 bases; nucleotides outside the gene matches: 5. CDR3 DNA sequence: TGTGCCAGCAGCTTCGGCAGGGGGTTCTCCTACGAGCAGTACGTC. This encodes CASSFGRGFSYEQYV.

This chain joins TRBV11-2 and TRBJ2-2; D is uncertain. CDR3 length equals 15 residues. The germline CDR1 and CDR2 sequences are SGHAT and FQNNGV. Trimming took off 5 bases at V and 4 bases at J, with 14 bases between the two ends. CDR3 amino acids: CASSPNVAVTGELFF. The CDR3 DNA sequence: TGTGCCAGCAGCCCCAACGTTGCGGTCACCGGGGAGCTGTTTTTT.

The chain employs TRBV4-1 and TRBJ2-7, with a weak D call TRBD1 (5 bases). Trimming left V 1 base short and J 0 bases short, with 10 bases between. Germline V gene sequence: CDR1 MGHRA, CDR2 YSYEKL. The CDR3 is 15 residues long. CDR3 bases: TGCGCCAGCAGCCAAGGGGGCAGCCTCTCCTACGAGCAGTACTTC. Translating it yields CASSQGGSLSYEQYF.

The CDR3 DNA is TGTGCCAGCTCACCGACAGGGTTATACGAGCAGTACGTC. Its protein is CASSPTGLYEQYV. The chain has TRBV18 and TRBJ2-7; 7 positions match TRBD1. The germline V gene has CDR1 KGHSH and CDR2 LQKENI. CDR3 length equals 13 residues. V lost 3 bases and J lost 4; bases outside the gene matches: 3.

The CDR3 DNA reads as TGTGCCAGCAGCTTGGGGGAGGGGGTTTACGGCTACACCTTC. Translating gives CASSLGEGVYGYTF. The V gene is TRBV5-6, the J gene TRBJ1-2; the D gene is possibly TRBD1 (6 bases). This CDR3 contains 14 residues. V dropped 0 bases and J dropped 8 bases, with 14 bases sitting between them. Germline V gene lookup returns CDR1 SGHDT and CDR2 YYEEEE. The variable domain in full, with the rest retrieved from reference TRBV5-6 and TRBJ1-2, is DAGVTQSPTHLIKTRGQQVTLRCSPKSGHDTVSWYQQALGQGPQFIFQYYEEEERQRGNFPDRFSGHQFPNYSSELNVNALLLGDSALYLCASSLGEGVYGYTFGSGTRLTVV.